This TCR beta chain was identified in a study of identical twins (TCRdb year 2016). For context, the study as a whole: To test whether fetal clonotypes persist, the study used deep sequencing on TCR alpha and beta repertoires from monozygotic twins, unrelated adults of various ages, and cord blood. To rule out contamination, the twin experiments were replicated at different times with different library preparation protocols.

Overall study results and their limits: The excess sharing between twins in beta out-of-frame sequences was weaker because fewer shared sequences reduced the signal-to-noise ratio. Compared with coincidental sharing between unrelated individuals, out-of-frame TCR alpha sequences shared between twins had an excess of sequences with low generation probability. Zero-insertion analyses could be partly confounded by invariant T cells such as MAIT and iNKT, though diverse VJ usage argued against such confounding for most clonotypes. In monozygotic twins, out-of-frame TCR alpha sharing was systematically underestimated by recombination models, although the models agreed with sharing between unrelated individuals. Conclusions relied on cross-sectional statistical analysis, since the same donors could not be followed over many years. Abundant cord blood beta clonotypes had fewer insertions, young adult naive repertoires showed a similar but weaker trend, and memory repertoires showed no such trend.

Library prep was done by 5' RACE. Sequenced using an Illumina HiSeq 2000. Template switching added a universal primer binding site, and the final cDNA carried a unique molecular identifier that allowed TCR cDNA molecules to be counted accurately. First-strand cDNA for TCR alpha and beta chains was synthesized from specific primers in the conserved constant-segment region. To control for contamination, each cDNA library was double barcoded with a SMART-Mk sample barcode plus Illumina barcodes. TruSeq adapter sequences and Illumina sample barcodes were added in two successive PCR steps. Sequencing of the TCR alpha and beta cDNA libraries was done on the Illumina HiSeq platform using custom primers. Under the source paper's analysis protocol: MiGEC processed the raw reads to extract unique molecular identifiers, while MiXCR was used to determine the CDR3 positions. For each individual, recombination models were inferred using an EM algorithm with the repgenHMM and IGoR tools. Shared clonotype analysis was performed with the tcR package in R, normalizing sharing by the product of cloneset sizes. To study raw recombination free of thymic and clonal selection effects, out-of-frame nonproductive sequences were analyzed. TCRdb reanalyzed the raw reads on its own, using fastp at Q25 for trimming and MiXCR for clone calling, and kept in-frame beta chains. Every distinct CDR3 protein forms one entry, paired with its most common genes and DNA. The V and J calls follow TCRdb's processing rather than the paper's. Recorded for this sample are hundreds of thousands of distinct CDR3 sequences; about 8.9% of them occurred a single time. The ten most abundant clones make up roughly 2% of the sample.

Only healthy Caucasian donors were included. The twin cohort comprised three pairs of female monozygotic twins, all aged roughly 18 to 29 years. Miltenyi CD45RO+ enrichment and human naive T-cell isolation kits were used to isolate memory (CD45RO+) and naive T cells from PBMC. This clonotype was detected ten times or more. Its antigen is not yet known. No quality values exist for individual bases; no much larger clone is one base distant. Between the V and J ends, shortened by 4 bases and 2 bases respectively, the junction contains 11 bases. The germline V gene (reference sequence) specifies MNHEY as CDR1 and SMNVEV as CDR2. From its cysteine to its phenylalanine, the CDR3 spans 15 amino acids. The CDR3 DNA has 45 bases and is translated from base 1. This sample also appeared in a second study, on yellow fever vaccine responses in identical twins. The second paper states: According to the authors, in identical twins the way T cells responded to vaccination appeared partly convergent and partly personalized. Focusing on identical twins, the study followed the T cell clones that responded to the vaccine, and did so with precision.

What was sequenced was memory (CD45RO+) T cells sorted from blood. Sample cell subset or site, as interpreted from the label and publication: CD45RO+ enriched T cells. The TCR comes from a woman under 30 in good health. The chain links TRBV27 with TRBJ2-2; a tentative D call is TRBD2 (6 bases match). The sequenced DNA is TGTGCCAGCAGTTCCCACGGGAGTAACACCGGGGAGCTGTTTTTT. Translated, it reads CASSSHGSNTGELFF.